One sample yielded the 30 T cell receptor beta chains listed below, sequenced in a study of T cells in Graves' hyperthyroidism and ophthalmopathy. Amplification of TCR beta CDR3 regions used RNA as the template. The HTBI primer set drove a first-round RT-PCR of the TCR CDR3. TCRdb fed the multiplex PCR reads into MiXCR, producing one record per CDR3 protein. The sample includes hundreds of thousands of distinct CDR3 sequences, 35% to 45% of them seen just once. Source material: blood. The source is a man aged 18 to 30 with Graves' hyperthyroidism.

In its sample, this clonotype was seen many times. The chain recombines TRBV15 with TRBJ1-5, with D perhaps matching TRBD1 (5 bases). Trimming pared 0 bases from V and 2 bases from J, leaving 26 bases between. The germline gives CDR1 LNHNV, CDR2 YYDKDF (reference sequence). The CDR3 is made up of 21 amino acids. The CDR3 here is CATSRDGVGPHGGWGNQPQHF. The CDR3 nucleotides read TGTGCCACCAGCAGAGATGGTGTGGGGCCTCACGGAGGATGGGGCAATCAGCCCCAGCATTTT.

Concerning this clonotype: Because the CDR3 is missing its conserved closing phenylalanine or tryptophan, this is likely a read error. No DNA is shown, since the ends of the CDR3 on it are uncertain; the CDR3 is the one TCRdb lists. The chain combines TRBV7-9 with TRBJ1-6. Germline V gives CDR1 SEHNR, CDR2 FQNEAQ (reference sequence). The CDR3 extends over 9 residues, inclusive of both ends. CDR3 sequence reads: CASSPSVHY.

This clonotype was seen more than once but under ten times. The CDR3: CASSLRAGSTGELFF. CDR3 bases: TGTGCCAGCAGCTTAAGGGCAGGGTCTACCGGGGAGCTGTTTTTT. The V call is TRBV7-2, the J call TRBJ2-2, with D perhaps TRBD1 (5 bases). V dropped 2 bases and J dropped 5 bases, with 12 bases sitting between them. CDR3 length: 15 residues. The germline CDR1 and CDR2 sequences are SGHTA and FQGNSA.

The CDR3 DNA reads TGTGCCAGTAGCCTGGGGACAGGGCAGTCCACTGACGAGCAGTACTTC. Translated: CASSLGTGQSTDEQYF. The chain combines TRBV19 with TRBJ2-7; TRBD1 aligns across 9 bases. Germline CDR1 is LNHDA and CDR2 is SQIVND (reference sequence). This CDR3 comprises 16 residues. J was trimmed by 5 bases and V by 6 bases; bases with no gene match: 14. Using reference TRBV19 and TRBJ2-7 for the parts outside the CDR3, the full variable domain is DGGITQSPKYLFRKEGQNVTLSCEQNLNHDAMYWYRQDPGQGLRLIYYSQIVNDFQKGDIAEGYSVSREKKESFPLTVTSAQKNPTAFYLCASSLGTGQSTDEQYFGPGTRLTVT.

As regards this clonotype: No conserved phenylalanine or tryptophan ends this CDR3, so it is likely a read error. J is TRBJ2-7 and V is TRBV7-8; D could derive from TRBD1 or TRBD2 (5 bases each). CDR1 is SGHVS, CDR2 FQNEAQ, per germline. The CDR3 consists of 15 residues. V was clipped by 1 base and J by 0 bases, with 10 bases between them. The CDR3 DNA sequence: TGTGCCAGCAGCTTAGGCCGGGGCAGCTCCTACGAGCAGTACTTA. Translation gives CASSLGRGSSYEQYL.

CDR3 region: CASSQLREGLYEQYF. The CDR3 coding sequence is TGTGCCAGCAGCCAGTTACGGGAGGGATTGTACGAGCAGTACTTC. The chain couples TRBV7-2 to TRBJ2-7, with 8 bases aligning to TRBD2. Germline V gives CDR1 SGHTA, CDR2 FQGNSA. The J segment lost 4 bases and the V segment lost 5 bases, leaving 10 bases of the junction unmatched. The CDR3 covers 15 residues. The complete variable domain, with remaining parts taken from reference TRBV7-2 and TRBJ2-7, reads GAGVSQSPSNKVTEKGKDVELRCDPISGHTALYWYRQSLGQGLEFLIYFQGNSAPDKSGLPSDRFSAERTGGSVSTLTIQRTQQEDSAVYLCASSQLREGLYEQYFGPGTRLTVT.

A few counts support this clonotype. The rearrangement links TRBV14 to TRBJ1-3, with D maybe TRBD1 (5 bases). The CDR3 runs 15 residues. CDR1 and CDR2 from the germline V gene are SGHDN and FVKESK. Trimming left V 4 bases short and J 4 bases short, with 14 bases between. DNA of the CDR3: TGTGCCAGCAGCCTCCGTAGGACACCAGGAAACACCATATATTTT. Translating it yields CASSLRRTPGNTIYF. Looking up the rest from reference TRBV14 and TRBJ1-3 gives the full variable domain: EAGVTQFPSHSVIEKGQTVTLRCDPISGHDNLYWYRRVMGKEIKFLLHFVKESKQDESGMPNNRFLAERTGGTYSTLKVQPAELEDSGVYFCASSLRRTPGNTIYFGEGSWLTVV.

The genes are TRBV7-2 and TRBJ1-4; 10 positions match TRBD1. The V gene end was trimmed by 5 bases and the J gene end by 5 bases; junction bases not matched to a gene: 11. The CDR3 runs to 17 residues. Germline-derived CDR1 and CDR2 are SGHTA and FQGNSA. CDR3 residues: CASSPGTGASNNEKLFF. DNA of the CDR3: TGTGCCAGCAGCCCCGGGACAGGGGCCAGCAACAATGAAAAACTGTTTTTT.

This chain joins TRBV25-1 and TRBJ1-1; a weak D match, TRBD1 (5 bases). The CDR3 totals 13 residues. The V gene's germline CDR1 is MGHDK and CDR2 SYGVNS. V was shortened by 6 bases and J by 11 bases, with 19 bases between the two germline ends. The CDR3 loop reads CASSGSKGMEAFF. The CDR3, as DNA: TGTGCCAGCAGCGGGTCAAAGGGGATGGAGGCTTTCTTT.

The chain couples TRBV9 to TRBJ2-7, with a weak D call TRBD1 (6 bases). Germline lookup yields CDR1 SGDLS and CDR2 YYNGEE. V was trimmed by 4 bases and J by 3 bases, leaving 17 bases between them. This CDR3 contains 15 residues. CDR3 in amino acids: CASSLQGPADYEQYF. CDR3 in DNA: TGTGCCAGCAGCTTACAGGGTCCCGCGGACTACGAGCAGTACTTC.

The chain is built from TRBV2 and TRBJ2-2; D might be TRBD1 (5 bases). Germline values: CDR1 SNHLY, CDR2 FYNNEI. The V and J ends lost 5 bases and 0 bases respectively, with 13 bases between them. The CDR3 totals 16 residues. The CDR3 region is CASSFQGATNTGELFF. The DNA of the CDR3 is TGTGCCAGCAGTTTCCAAGGGGCCACGAACACCGGGGAGCTGTTTTTT.

The chain is built from TRBV9 and TRBJ1-6; possible D gene TRBD1, 5 bases. This CDR3 is 12 amino acids long. Deletions cut 7 bases from V and 7 bases from J, with 9 bases between. Germline V gene lookup returns CDR1 SGDLS and CDR2 YYNGEE. For the CDR3, the DNA is TGTGCCAGCGGGGGGGAGAATTCACCCCTCCACTTT. It translates to CASGGENSPLHF.

This clonotype was counted at least ten times. The V and J genes are TRBV9 and TRBJ1-1, with 8 bases that match TRBD1. Germline V CDR1 and CDR2: SGDLS, YYNGEE. With V trimmed by 0 bases and J by 6 bases, 4 bases remained unmatched. The CDR3 extends over 14 amino acids. The CDR3 DNA is TGTGCCAGCAGCGTAGGGACAGGGCGGGCTGAAGCTTTCTTT. Translated, it gives CASSVGTGRAEAFF.

The chain combines TRBV6-5 with TRBJ2-5; D unclear. CDR3 size: 11 residues. Per the germline V gene, CDR1 is MNHEY and CDR2 is SVGAGI. The V and J ends lost 11 bases and 3 bases respectively, with 10 bases between them. CDR3 DNA sequence: TGTGCCCCACCCGTGAAAGAGACCCAGTACTTC. This encodes CAPPVKETQYF.

The chain carries TRBV7-3 and TRBJ2-3; 11 nucleotides align to TRBD2. The trim removed 3 bases at V and 5 bases at J, leaving 4 bases unmatched. CDR3 size: 15 residues. Germline V gene lookup returns CDR1 SGHTA and CDR2 FQGTGA. CDR3: CASSLGLAVIDTQYF. In DNA form, the CDR3 reads TGTGCCAGCAGCTTGGGACTAGCGGTGATAGATACGCAGTATTTT.

CDR3 sequence: CASSESRGNTGELFF. Written as DNA, the CDR3 is TGCGCCAGCAGTGAGTCGCGAGGGAACACCGGGGAGCTGTTTTTT. This chain uses TRBV10-1 with TRBJ2-2; D gene uncertain. V dropped 0 bases and J dropped 1 base, with 6 bases sitting between them. The CDR3 length is 15 residues. Germline V CDR1 and CDR2: WNHNN, SYGVQD (reference sequence).

Worth noting for this clonotype: One junction end disagrees with the germline gene, perhaps due to a read error. The rearrangement links TRBV7-3 to TRBJ2-7, with D possibly matching TRBD2 (6 bases). CDR3 length: 14 amino acids. Germline V lookup: CDR1 SGHTA, CDR2 FQGTGA. CDR3 DNA sequence: TGTGCCAGCAGCCAAGAACTAGCCGACTACGGGCAGTACTTC. Its protein product is CASSQELADYGQYF.

This clonotype occurred many times. The chain joins TRBV9 to TRBJ1-5, with D perhaps TRBD1 (6 bases). Germline V gene lookup returns CDR1 SGDLS and CDR2 YYNGEE. Trimming cost V 4 bases and J 2 bases, with 10 bases left between them. The CDR3 runs 14 residues. The CDR3 coding sequence is TGTGCCAGCAGCCGGACAGTGGGCAATCAGCCCCAGCATTTT. This encodes CASSRTVGNQPQHF.

This clonotype was found many times. The chain uses TRBV9 and TRBJ1-2; D is possibly TRBD1 (5 bases). The CDR3 consists of 14 residues. Deletions cut 4 bases from V and 4 bases from J, with 14 bases between. Germline CDR1 is SGDLS and CDR2 is YYNGEE. The CDR3 spells CASSPLGQSYGYTF. CDR3 nucleotide sequence: TGTGCCAGCAGCCCTCTGGGGCAATCCTATGGCTACACCTTC.

This clonotype was found many times. The rearrangement uses TRBV7-2 and TRBJ1-1; tentatively, D is TRBD1 (6 bases). From germline, CDR1 is SGHTA and CDR2 FQGNSA. V lost 2 bases and J 6 bases, leaving 13 bases between the germline ends. The CDR3 contains 14 residues. The CDR3 is CASSLLGGLAEAFF. DNA of the CDR3: TGTGCCAGCAGCTTATTGGGGGGGCTGGCTGAAGCTTTCTTT.

This clonotype appeared a few times. The V gene is TRBV6-5, the J gene TRBJ1-2; no clear D gene. Trimming took 8 bases from V and 4 from J, leaving 8 bases between them. Germline V gene lookup returns CDR1 MNHEY and CDR2 SVGAGI. The CDR3 has 11 amino acids. CDR3 bases: TGTGCCAGCCCCAGTCTCTATGGCTACACCTTC. Translated, it gives CASPSLYGYTF.

This clonotype was found many times. This chain uses TRBV19 with TRBJ1-1; 7 bases map to TRBD1. V gave up 3 bases and J gave up 2 bases; unmatched junction bases: 3. Germline CDR1 and CDR2: LNHDA and SQIVND (reference sequence). The CDR3 is 14 amino acids. The CDR3 spells CASSIRQGNTEAFF. In DNA, the CDR3 is TGTGCCAGTAGTATTAGACAGGGTAACACTGAAGCTTTCTTT.

This clonotype was counted ten times or more. The rearrangement joins TRBV20-1 to TRBJ1-1; D uncertain. Germline loops: CDR1 DFQATT, CDR2 SNEGSKA (reference sequence). This CDR3 has 13 residues. The V gene lost 1 base and the J gene lost 0 bases, with 6 bases spanning the gap. CDR3: CSARGRMNTEAFF. The CDR3 DNA is TGCAGTGCTAGAGGTCGGATGAACACTGAAGCTTTCTTT.

This clonotype appeared many times. The chain uses TRBV5-1 and TRBJ1-1; D is ambiguous. V gave up 0 bases and J gave up 5 bases, with 11 bases separating them. Germline values: CDR1 SGHRS, CDR2 YFSETQ. The CDR3 spans 14 residues. The DNA for the CDR3 is TGCGCCAGCAGCTTGGGCAGATCGGGAACTGAAGCTTTCTTT. The encoded protein is CASSLGRSGTEAFF. Full variable domain (rest looked up from reference TRBV5-1 and TRBJ1-1): KAGVTQTPRYLIKTRGQQVTLSCSPISGHRSVSWYQQTPGQGLQFLFEYFSETQRNKGNFPGRFSGRQFSNSRSEMNVSTLELGDSALYLCASSLGRSGTEAFFGQGTRLTVV.

This clonotype came up once. A single base separates this from a much larger clone, so it may be a read error. The chain is built from TRBV13 and TRBJ1-5, with D possibly matching TRBD1 (5 bases). The CDR3 runs 14 residues. V lost 5 bases to trimming and J lost 4 bases, with 12 bases between them. The V gene's germline CDR1 is PRHDT and CDR2 FYEKMQ (reference sequence). CDR3 residues: CASSLGRRNQPQHF. DNA of the CDR3: TGTGCCAGCAGCCTGGGACGGCGAAATCAGCCCCAGCATTTT.

At least ten counts were recorded for this clonotype. The chain links TRBV7-9 to TRBJ1-6; D call uncertain. Trimming left V 8 bases short and J 6 bases short, with 14 bases between. The germline CDR1 and CDR2 sequences are SEHNR and FQNEAQ (reference sequence). The CDR3 sequence is 14 residues long. CDR3 bases: TGTGCCAGCTTTCCTGTGCGCCGTAATTCACCCCTCCACTTT. It is translated as CASFPVRRNSPLHF.

The V call is TRBV6-5, the J call TRBJ1-4; possible D gene TRBD1, 6 bases. V shed 8 bases and J shed 4 bases, with 23 bases lying between them. The CDR3 totals 17 residues. Per germline, CDR1 MNHEY and CDR2 SVGAGI. CDR3 residues: CASGEGTLVAVNEKLFF. CDR3 in DNA: TGTGCCAGCGGAGAGGGGACATTAGTTGCCGTTAATGAAAAACTGTTTTTT.

The rearrangement links TRBV29-1 to TRBJ1-1; maybe TRBD1 (5 bases). The CDR3 covers 13 residues. The germline V and J ends were trimmed by 7 bases and 6 bases, with 18 bases remaining between them. Per the germline V gene, CDR1 is SQVTM and CDR2 is ANQGSEA. The CDR3 nucleotides are TGCAGCGCTAAAGCGGGGGAGGCCGCTGAAGCTTTCTTT. Its protein product is CSAKAGEAAEAFF.

This clonotype has just a few counts. A read error may produce the germline difference seen at one junction end. This CDR3 is CAGSLAGHYEQYF. Written as DNA, the CDR3 is TGTGCCGGCAGCTTAGCGGGGCACTACGAGCAGTACTTC. The chain joins TRBV7-9 to TRBJ2-7; 8 bases agree with TRBD2. Per germline, CDR1 SEHNR and CDR2 FQNEAQ (reference sequence). The CDR3 length is 13 residues. Full variable domain (rest looked up from reference TRBV7-9 and TRBJ2-7): DTGVSQNPRHKITKRGQNVTFRCDPISEHNRLYWYRQTLGQGPEFLTYFQNEAQLEKSRLLSDRFSAERPKGSFSTLEIQRTEQGDSAMYLCAGSLAGHYEQYFGPGTRLTVT.

The V gene is TRBV29-1, the J gene TRBJ1-3, with 9 bases that match TRBD1. The CDR3 consists of 15 residues. Germline CDR1 reads SQVTM; CDR2 reads ANQGSEA. V trimming: 4 bases; J trimming: 0 bases; junction bases outside the gene matches: 4. The CDR3 reads CSVGTGAISGNTIYF. The CDR3 DNA follows: TGCAGCGTTGGGACAGGGGCCATCTCTGGAAACACCATATATTTT.